These 25 T cell receptor beta chains originate from one sample sequenced in a study of shared clonotypes between healthy human individuals. Method: immunoSEQ multiplex PCR; TCRdb's copy keeps in-frame clones and lacks some. Among around 1,100,000 clones listed, 60% to 85% were seen once. The sequenced material came from memory CD4+ T cells from PBMCs. The sample's subset: CD45RA-negative fraction. The receptors were gathered from a man aged 18 to 30 in good health. Some clones in this sample may be carry-over from other donors' samples.

The chain is built from TRBV7-9 and TRBJ1-2, with TRBD1 as a possible D gene (5 bases). Germline CDR1 is SEHNR and CDR2 is FQNEAQ (reference sequence). CDR3 length equals 12 residues. Trimming took off 3 bases at V and 8 bases at J, with 10 bases between the two ends. This chain's CDR3 is CASSFSGSGYTF. CDR3 coding DNA: TGTGCCAGCAGCTTTTCAGGGTCCGGCTACACCTTC. The whole variable domain, filled in from reference TRBV7-9 and TRBJ1-2, reads DTGVSQNPRHKITKRGQNVTFRCDPISEHNRLYWYRQTLGQGPEFLTYFQNEAQLEKSRLLSDRFSAERPKGSFSTLEIQRTEQGDSAMYLCASSFSGSGYTFGSGTRLTVV.

This clone appeared a single time. The chain carries TRBV10-3 and TRBJ2-5, with D hard to call. With 5 bases removed from V and 3 bases from J, the gap between germline ends came to 16 bases. The CDR3 extends over 15 amino acids. Germline assignment: CDR1 ENHRY and CDR2 SYGVKD. The CDR3 nucleotides are TGTGCCATCAGTAGGCCGGGCGCCGGTGAAGAGACCCAGTACTTC. Translating gives CAISRPGAGEETQYF.

The rearrangement joins TRBV18 to TRBJ2-1, with TRBD1 as a possible D gene (6 bases). CDR1 KGHSH and CDR2 LQKENI come from the germline V gene. Trimming removed 3 bases at V and 9 bases at J, with 15 bases between. This CDR3 spans 14 amino acids. CDR3 sequence: CASSPDRSYGEQFF. The CDR3 nucleotides are TGTGCCAGCTCACCTGACAGGTCCTATGGTGAGCAGTTCTTC.

The DNA of the CDR3 is TGTGCCAGCAGTGAATGGGGCAGGGTCTATGGCTACACCTTC. Translated, it gives CASSEWGRVYGYTF. This sequence joins TRBV2 and TRBJ1-2, with D tentatively TRBD1 (5 bases). Germline V gene sequence: CDR1 SNHLY, CDR2 FYNNEI. The CDR3 length is 14 residues. V lost 2 bases and J lost 4, with 11 bases in between. The variable domain in full, with the rest retrieved from reference TRBV2 and TRBJ1-2, is EPEVTQTPSHQVTQMGQEVILRCVPISNHLYFYWYRQILGQKVEFLVSFYNNEISEKSEIFDDQFSVERPDGSNFTLKIRSTKLEDSAMYFCASSEWGRVYGYTFGSGTRLTVV.

The DNA of the CDR3 is TGTGCCAGCAGTTTTAGGACTAGCGGTTACGAGCAGTACTTC. This encodes CASSFRTSGYEQYF. The chain carries TRBV6-6 and TRBJ2-7; 10 nucleotides agree with TRBD2. V shed 4 bases, J shed 4 bases, and the junction held 4 bases outside the gene matches. The germline V gene encodes CDR1 MNHNY and CDR2 SVGAGI (reference sequence). The CDR3 is made up of 14 amino acids.

The chain is built from TRBV28 and TRBJ2-5; a possible D gene is TRBD1 (5 bases). This CDR3 region has 17 residues. The germline CDR1 and CDR2 sequences are MDHEN and SYDVKM. V lost 2 bases and J lost 0, with 16 bases in between. CDR3 nucleotides: TGTGCCAGCAGTTTAGCAGGGCGGAGCCGTGACCAAGAGACCCAGTACTTC. This encodes CASSLAGRSRDQETQYF.

This chain links TRBV10-1 with TRBJ1-2, with D uncertain. The CDR3 contains 13 residues. Germline loops: CDR1 WNHNN, CDR2 SYGVQD (reference sequence). Trimming shortened V by 3 bases and J by 8 bases, and 13 bases separated the two germline ends. The CDR3 sequence: CASSDGILGGYTF. In DNA, the CDR3 is TGCGCCAGCAGTGATGGGATCTTAGGGGGCTACACCTTC.

This clone was counted between two and nine times. The CDR3 nucleotides read TGTGCCAGTAGTAGCATCCAAAGACAGGAGCAAGAGACCCAGTACTTC. It encodes CASSSIQRQEQETQYF. The chain combines TRBV19 with TRBJ2-5; D may be TRBD1 (6 bases). From germline, CDR1 is LNHDA and CDR2 SQIVND (reference sequence). V lost 4 bases and J lost 2, with 17 bases in between. The CDR3 totals 16 residues. Based on the CDR3 plus reference TRBV19 and TRBJ2-5, the full variable domain is DGGITQSPKYLFRKEGQNVTLSCEQNLNHDAMYWYRQDPGQGLRLIYYSQIVNDFQKGDIAEGYSVSREKKESFPLTVTSAQKNPTAFYLCASSSIQRQEQETQYFGPGTRLLVL.

This sequence joins TRBV14 and TRBJ2-7; D perhaps matches TRBD2 (5 bases). Germline CDR1 and CDR2: SGHDN and FVKESK. The CDR3 extends over 15 amino acids. V lost 4 bases and J 3 bases, leaving 16 bases between the germline ends. For the CDR3, the DNA is TGTGCCAGCAGCCTAGGGAGCGGTAGGAGCTACGAGCAGTACTTC. Its translation is CASSLGSGRSYEQYF.

Only a few counts were recorded for this clone. Other DNA sequences of this sample code for an identical CDR3. The rearrangement links TRBV11-2 to TRBJ2-3; D gene ambiguous. Germline V CDR1 and CDR2: SGHAT, FQNNGV. CDR3 length equals 13 residues. Trimming shortened V by 1 base and J by 1 base, and 3 bases separated the two germline ends. The CDR3 DNA follows: TGTGCCAGCAGCTTAGCCGGCACAGATACGCAGTATTTT. This translates into CASSLAGTDTQYF.

The chain links TRBV5-8 to TRBJ2-5; 10 bases agree with TRBD2. Germline V CDR1 and CDR2: SGHTS, YDEGEE. Unmatched junction bases numbered 8, after V lost 1 base and J lost 2 bases. There are 17 residues in the CDR3. This CDR3 reads CASSLWGAGGRQETQYF. CDR3 sequence (DNA): TGTGCCAGCAGCTTGTGGGGAGCGGGAGGGCGTCAAGAGACCCAGTACTTC.

The chain recombines TRBV5-1 with TRBJ2-2; no firm D call. V gave up 0 bases and J gave up 5 bases, with 5 bases separating them. Germline V CDR1 and CDR2: SGHRS, YFSETQ. This CDR3 spans 13 amino acids. The CDR3 coding sequence is TGCGCCAGCAGCTTGGCAGATACCGGGGAGCTGTTTTTT. Translation: CASSLADTGELFF.

With respect to this clone: A junction boundary mismatches the germline segment, possibly from a read error. The J gene is TRBJ2-3, the V gene TRBV11-2; D may be TRBD1 or TRBD2 (6 bases each). Germline V gives CDR1 SGHAT, CDR2 FQNNGV. The CDR3 extends over 11 amino acids. In nucleotides, the CDR3 is TGTGCCAGCAGCCAGGGGACTGGGGAGGCGTTT. Translating gives CASSQGTGEAF.

In this sample, this clone turned up a few times. The chain employs TRBV9 and TRBJ1-1; D possibly corresponds to TRBD1 (5 bases). Germline CDR1 reads SGDLS; CDR2 reads YYNGEE. V lost 4 bases, J lost 3 bases, and 16 bases lay in between. The CDR3 runs to 15 residues. The CDR3 is CASSPTGQAYTEAFF. The CDR3 bases are TGTGCCAGCAGCCCGACGGGGCAGGCTTACACTGAAGCTTTCTTT.

This clone has more than one count but fewer than ten. The chain uses TRBV30 and TRBJ2-7, with D maybe TRBD1 (6 bases). The CDR3 length is 11 residues. Germline V CDR1 and CDR2: GTSNPN, SVGIG (reference sequence). Trimming removed 5 bases from V and 4 bases from J, with 9 bases in between. CDR3 sequence: CAWGTNYEQYF. DNA for the CDR3: TGTGCCTGGGGGACAAATTACGAGCAGTACTTC.

This rearrangement joins TRBV4-3 to TRBJ2-4, with no clear D. The germline V and J ends were trimmed by 1 base and 6 bases, with 10 bases remaining between them. The germline CDR1 and CDR2 sequences are LGHNA and YSLEER. The CDR3 has 14 residues. CDR3 sequence: CASSQVRALNIQYF. The CDR3 region has the DNA TGCGCCAGCAGCCAAGTTAGGGCCCTAAACATTCAGTACTTC.

The V call is TRBV7-8, the J call TRBJ2-2; D is ambiguous. In germline, CDR1 is SGHVS, CDR2 FQNEAQ. V shed 5 bases and J shed 5 bases, with 12 bases lying between them. This CDR3 has 14 residues. The CDR3 reads CASSTKTRTGELFF. In DNA form, the CDR3 reads TGTGCCAGCAGCACCAAGACCCGAACCGGGGAGCTGTTTTTT.

V gene TRBV4-2 combines with J gene TRBJ2-1; 12 bases map to TRBD1. The CDR3 sequence is 17 residues long. V lost 10 bases and J lost 6; bases outside the gene matches: 16. Germline V gives CDR1 LGHNA, CDR2 YNFKEQ. CDR3 sequence reads: CATQPGQGASPSNEQFF. The CDR3 bases are TGTGCCACTCAACCGGGACAGGGGGCTTCTCCTTCCAATGAGCAGTTCTTC.

The rearrangement links TRBV5-8 to TRBJ2-7; 8 bases line up with TRBD1. The trim removed 5 bases at V and 4 bases at J, leaving 8 bases unmatched. CDR1 and CDR2 from the germline V gene are SGHTS and YDEGEE. The CDR3 covers 14 residues. The DNA of the CDR3 is TGTGCCAGCAGTCGGGGACAGGTTGATTACGAGCAGTACTTC. This sequence encodes CASSRGQVDYEQYF.

This clone appeared a single time. V is TRBV9 and J is TRBJ1-2, with TRBD1 as a possible D gene (5 bases). The ends were cut back, 0 bases at V and 3 bases at J, with 9 bases in the middle. Germline lookup yields CDR1 SGDLS and CDR2 YYNGEE. The length of the CDR3 is 14 residues. CDR3 nucleotides: TGTGCCAGCAGCGTAGAGATGGGACACTATGGCTACACCTTC. As protein: CASSVEMGHYGYTF. The whole variable domain, remainder taken from reference TRBV9 and TRBJ1-2, is DSGVTQTPKHLITATGQRVTLRCSPRSGDLSVYWYQQSLDQGLQFLIQYYNGEERAKGNILERFSAQQFPDLHSELNLSSLELGDSALYFCASSVEMGHYGYTFGSGTRLTVV.

The rearrangement links TRBV7-3 to TRBJ2-2; 8 bases agree with TRBD2. This CDR3 has 17 amino acids. V gave up 2 bases and J gave up 7 bases; unmatched junction bases: 12. Germline assignment: CDR1 SGHTA and CDR2 FQGTGA. In DNA, the CDR3 is TGTGCCAGCAGCTTATCGGGCGGGAGGCCGCCGGTCGGGGAGCTGTTTTTT. Residues: CASSLSGGRPPVGELFF.

The rearrangement joins TRBV6-1 to TRBJ2-1; D not resolved. This CDR3 has 10 residues. The V end was cut by 1 base, the J end by 15 bases, with 7 bases between. CDR1 and CDR2 (germline): MNHNS, SASEGT. The CDR3 loop reads CASSEVGLFF. CDR3 coding DNA: TGTGCCAGCAGTGAAGTGGGGTTGTTCTTC.

The chain uses TRBV11-2 and TRBJ2-3; D is unclear. This CDR3 has 13 residues. Trimming removed 0 bases at V and 5 bases at J, with 6 bases between. Germline-derived CDR1 and CDR2 are SGHAT and FQNNGV. The CDR3 loop is CASSLDRIDTQYF. DNA of the CDR3: TGTGCCAGCAGCTTAGACCGGATAGATACGCAGTATTTT.

The rearrangement joins TRBV5-1 to TRBJ2-1; D perhaps matches TRBD2 (7 bases). The germline gives CDR1 SGHRS, CDR2 YFSETQ. This CDR3 has 16 residues. V gave up 3 bases and J gave up 1 base, with 14 bases separating them. The CDR3 DNA sequence: TGCGCCAGCAGCTCTGGGGCGGGGGCTTCCTACAATGAGCAGTTCTTC. This encodes CASSSGAGASYNEQFF.

The chain recombines TRBV19 with TRBJ1-2; 9 bases are shared with TRBD1. Germline V gives CDR1 LNHDA, CDR2 SQIVND (reference sequence). Unmatched junction bases numbered 5, after V lost 2 bases and J lost 7 bases. The CDR3 covers 14 residues. The CDR3 DNA reads as TGTGCCAGTAGTATAAATTACAGGGGGCTTGGCTACACCTTC. The encoded protein is CASSINYRGLGYTF.